A selection of T cell receptor beta chains follows, all from one sample in a study of T-cell reconstitution after alpha-beta-depleted transplantation in children. TCRdb independently ran MiXCR on the PCR reads; one entry per CDR3 protein. Seen here are about 420,000 distinct CDR3 sequences, about 11% observed once, and the top ten hold 4.5% to 6.5%. The source was PBMCs from the stem cell graft donor, collected from the stem cell graft. Receptors originate from a human donor who donated a stem cell graft to a child with acute myeloid leukemia. The CDR3 runs from the conserved cysteine through the conserved F or W. The order of the fields is V gene, J gene, D gene, clone size, CDR3 protein, CDR3 DNA. The D gene is left open where the match is weak. Size is omitted from some rows. Given values are once, few, many or a class for expanded clones.

V gene: TRBV7-9
J gene: TRBJ2-2
D gene: .
clone size: .
CDR3 protein: CASSLLVGELFF
CDR3 DNA: TGTGCCAGCAGCTTATTAGTAGGGGAGCTGTTTTTT

V gene: TRBV5-4
J gene: TRBJ1-1
D gene: TRBD1
clone size: .
CDR3 protein: CASSLAGGQGGIDTEAFF
CDR3 DNA: TGTGCCAGCAGCTTGGCAGGCGGACAGGGCGGCATCGACACTGAAGCTTTCTTT

V gene: TRBV20-1
J gene: TRBJ2-4
D gene: .
clone size: few
CDR3 protein: CSARDRAVNYPGNIQYF
CDR3 DNA: TGCAGTGCTAGAGATCGGGCCGTAAATTATCCCGGGAACATTCAGTACTTC

V gene: TRBV7-8
J gene: TRBJ2-7
D gene: TRBD1
clone size: many
CDR3 protein: CASSLVGTGSEQYF
CDR3 DNA: TGTGCCAGCAGCTTAGTTGGGACAGGGAGCGAGCAGTACTTC

V gene: TRBV9
J gene: TRBJ2-7
D gene: .
clone size: .
CDR3 protein: CASSPGQGRTYEQYF
CDR3 DNA: TGTGCCAGCAGCCCGGGGCAAGGCCGGACCTACGAGCAGTACTTC

V gene: TRBV6-2/TRBV6-3
J gene: TRBJ1-1
D gene: .
clone size: few
CDR3 protein: CASSPTVVNTEAFF
CDR3 DNA: TGTGCCAGCAGCCCCACAGTTGTGAACACTGAAGCTTTCTTT

V gene: TRBV20-1
J gene: TRBJ2-7
D gene: TRBD2
clone size: few
CDR3 protein: CSARSGEQTYEQYF
CDR3 DNA: TGCAGTGCTCGTAGCGGGGAACAGACTTACGAGCAGTACTTC

V gene: TRBV5-1
J gene: TRBJ2-7
D gene: .
clone size: .
CDR3 protein: CASSFWDQQIYEQYF
CDR3 DNA: TGCGCCAGCAGCTTCTGGGACCAACAAATCTACGAGCAGTACTTC

V gene: TRBV9
J gene: TRBJ2-5
D gene: TRBD2
clone size: many
CDR3 protein: CASSSSSVAGSQETQYF
CDR3 DNA: TGTGCCAGCAGCTCGAGTTCCGTAGCGGGTTCGCAAGAGACCCAGTACTTC

V gene: TRBV18
J gene: TRBJ2-5
D gene: TRBD2
clone size: few
CDR3 protein: CASSPPRGGGETQYF
CDR3 DNA: TGTGCCAGCTCACCACCGAGGGGCGGGGGAGAGACCCAGTACTTC

V gene: TRBV5-1
J gene: TRBJ2-3
D gene: .
clone size: .
CDR3 protein: CASSLSEITDTQYF
CDR3 DNA: TGCGCCAGCAGCTTGTCGGAGATCACAGATACGCAGTATTTT

V gene: TRBV6-4
J gene: TRBJ2-1
D gene: TRBD2
clone size: .
CDR3 protein: CASKGTSGSNAEQFF
CDR3 DNA: TGTGCCAGCAAAGGGACTAGCGGGAGTAATGCTGAGCAGTTCTTC

V gene: TRBV5-1
J gene: TRBJ1-3
D gene: .
clone size: few
CDR3 protein: CASSRIGGSGNTIYF
CDR3 DNA: TGCGCCAGCAGTAGGATCGGGGGCTCTGGAAACACCATATATTTT

V gene: TRBV2
J gene: TRBJ2-3
D gene: .
clone size: .
CDR3 protein: CASRYQRAPRKSTDTQYF
CDR3 DNA: TGTGCCAGCAGGTACCAGAGGGCGCCACGTAAGAGCACAGATACGCAGTATTTT

V gene: TRBV30
J gene: TRBJ1-1
D gene: .
clone size: .
CDR3 protein: CAWSRENTEAFF
CDR3 DNA: TGTGCCTGGAGTCGGGAGAACACTGAAGCTTTCTTT

V gene: TRBV6-1
J gene: TRBJ2-1
D gene: TRBD1
clone size: .
CDR3 protein: CASMGTGGSYNEQFF
CDR3 DNA: TGTGCCAGCATGGGTACAGGGGGCTCCTACAATGAGCAGTTCTTC

V gene: TRBV5-1
J gene: TRBJ2-5
D gene: .
clone size: .
CDR3 protein: CASGARVGIQETQYF
CDR3 DNA: TGCGCCAGCGGCGCACGGGTGGGAATCCAAGAGACCCAGTACTTC

V gene: TRBV7-2
J gene: TRBJ1-4
D gene: TRBD1
clone size: .
CDR3 protein: CASSKDRGHEKLFF
CDR3 DNA: TGTGCCAGCAGCAAGGACAGGGGGCATGAAAAACTGTTTTTT

V gene: TRBV10-3
J gene: TRBJ2-1
D gene: TRBD2
clone size: .
CDR3 protein: CAISDGGGAGGGNEQFF
CDR3 DNA: TGTGCCATCAGTGATGGCGGAGGAGCGGGAGGTGGCAATGAGCAGTTCTTC

V gene: TRBV7-2
J gene: TRBJ2-3
D gene: .
clone size: .
CDR3 protein: CASSFLGTTDTQYF
CDR3 DNA: TGTGCCAGCAGCTTTCTGGGAACCACAGATACGCAGTATTTT

V gene: TRBV20-1
J gene: TRBJ2-1
D gene: TRBD2
clone size: .
CDR3 protein: CSARGGGAFNEQFF
CDR3 DNA: TGCAGTGCTAGGGGCGGGGGGGCTTTCAATGAGCAGTTCTTC

V gene: TRBV2
J gene: TRBJ2-7
D gene: .
clone size: many
CDR3 protein: CACLGEPTAEQYF
CDR3 DNA: TGTGCCTGCTTAGGGGAACCCACCGCCGAGCAGTACTTC

V gene: TRBV12-3/TRBV12-4
J gene: TRBJ1-1
D gene: TRBD1
clone size: few
CDR3 protein: CASSLVRGPGLTEAFF
CDR3 DNA: TGTGCCAGCAGTTTAGTTAGGGGGCCGGGTCTCACTGAAGCTTTCTTT

V gene: TRBV7-9
J gene: TRBJ2-7
D gene: .
clone size: .
CDR3 protein: CASSLTRDPIREQYF
CDR3 DNA: TGTGCCAGCAGCTTAACCCGGGATCCCATACGCGAGCAGTACTTC

V gene: TRBV20-1
J gene: TRBJ2-1
D gene: .
clone size: many
CDR3 protein: CSARDGGEALTPGPYNEQFF
CDR3 DNA: TGCAGTGCTAGAGATGGAGGTGAAGCCTTAACCCCGGGACCCTACAATGAGCAGTTCTTC

V gene: TRBV9
J gene: TRBJ2-7
D gene: TRBD2
clone size: .
CDR3 protein: CASSVAGGIENEQYF
CDR3 DNA: TGTGCCAGCAGCGTAGCGGGAGGGATTGAGAACGAGCAGTACTTC

V gene: TRBV12-3/TRBV12-4
J gene: TRBJ2-5
D gene: TRBD2
clone size: .
CDR3 protein: CASTTTSAETQYF
CDR3 DNA: TGTGCCAGCACCACGACTAGCGCGGAGACCCAGTACTTC